This T cell receptor beta chain stems from a study of blood T cells in healthy people across ages. General study findings and limits: TCR beta diversity tracked closely with naive T cell percentage. Per million T cells, the diversity of TCR beta decreased roughly linearly as age advanced. When set beside aged donors, long-lived donors presented more naive CD4+ cells and higher diversity.

The germline gives CDR1 SGHTA, CDR2 FQGTGA. The CDR3 length is 17 residues. This clonotype was observed a handful of times. Its matching antigen is unknown. A read error may account for a junction end that differs from germline. Next came a second PCR, run for about 6 to 12 cycles, which used a sample-barcoded 5' primer along with a J-beta primer mix. Unique molecular identifiers of 12 random nucleotides labeled each cDNA. Using its own MiXCR run on the 5' RACE reads, TCRdb lists one record per CDR3 protein. The sample carries around 1.5 million distinct CDR3 sequences, approximately 32% recorded once.

The sequenced sample was blood. The sequence came from a woman aged 30 to 39 in good health. The chain couples TRBV7-3 to TRBJ2-1; 8 nucleotides align to TRBD2. Here the CDR3 DNA reads TGTGCCAGCAGCCCCCGTTCCGGGACTAGAAACTACAATGAGCGGTACTTC. This codes for CASSPRSGTRNYNERYF.